This passage covers 18 T cell receptor beta chains from one sample sequenced in a study of response to subunit inactivated influenza vaccine. From the RT-PCR reads, TCRdb called clonotypes with MiXCR, one entry per CDR3 protein. The profile shows roughly 500,000 distinct CDR3 sequences, 25% of them singletons. This specimen consisted of CD4+ T cells sorted from PBMCs, obtained 5 days after vaccination. The receptor source for this set is a man between 50 and 59 years old who received an inactivated influenza vaccine.

This chain links TRBV4-2 with TRBJ2-4, with D perhaps matching TRBD1 or TRBD2 (5 bases each). V lost 4 bases and J 0 bases, leaving 16 bases between the germline ends. Germline CDR1 reads LGHNA; CDR2 reads YNFKEQ. The CDR3 covers 17 residues. CDR3 bases: TGTGCCAGCAGCCGAGAGTTGAGGGGCTCAGCCAAAAACATTCAGTACTTC. It encodes CASSRELRGSAKNIQYF.

This clonotype was recorded a few times. The chain employs TRBV27 and TRBJ2-2, with 9 nucleotides matching TRBD1. The CDR3 sequence is 14 residues long. Germline assignment: CDR1 MNHEY and CDR2 SMNVEV (reference sequence). V gave up 6 bases and J gave up 4 bases; unmatched junction bases: 3. In DNA, the CDR3 is TGTGCCAGCAGCCGGGACAGGGCCACCGGGGAGCTGTTTTTT. Translating gives CASSRDRATGELFF.

V and J are TRBV18 and TRBJ2-5; D unresolved. Germline V gives CDR1 KGHSH, CDR2 LQKENI. V was cut by 2 bases and J by 3 bases, with 7 bases left in between. The CDR3 contains 13 residues. The CDR3 here is CASSPVPEETQYF. For the CDR3, the DNA is TGTGCCAGCTCACCAGTCCCCGAAGAGACCCAGTACTTC. Drawing the rest from reference TRBV18 and TRBJ2-5, the complete variable domain is NAGVMQNPRHLVRRRGQEARLRCSPMKGHSHVYWYRQLPEEGLKFMVYLQKENIIDESGMPKERFSAEFPKEGPSILRIQQVVRGDSAAYFCASSPVPEETQYFGPGTRLLVL.

This clonotype was counted ten times or more. V is TRBV29-1 and J is TRBJ2-7; possibly TRBD1 or TRBD2 for D (7 bases each). The CDR3 contains 13 residues. Germline V lookup: CDR1 SQVTM, CDR2 ANQGSEA. V lost 4 bases and J 4 bases, leaving 14 bases between the germline ends. The CDR3 spells CSVVAAGQYEQYF. The CDR3 DNA reads TGCAGCGTTGTGGCAGCGGGACAGTACGAGCAGTACTTC.

This clonotype showed up just a few times. The CDR3 spells CASSYGSAGGDNEQFF. The CDR3 coding sequence is TGTGCCAGCAGTTACGGGTCAGCGGGGGGCGACAATGAGCAGTTCTTC. The chain links TRBV6-2 or TRBV6-3 to TRBJ2-1, with TRBD2 matching 9 bases. The CDR3 contains 16 residues. Germline values: CDR1 MNHEY, CDR2 SVGEGT. After removal of 2 bases from V and 5 bases from J, the junction contained 7 bases not matched to a gene.

This clonotype was seen a few times. The chain carries TRBV9 and TRBJ2-3, with 7 bases that match TRBD2. The CDR3 contains 17 residues. V lost 4 bases, J lost 1 base, and 12 bases stayed unmatched. Germline CDR1 and CDR2: SGDLS and YYNGEE. The CDR3 DNA follows: TGTGCCAGCAGCTCTCCGGCTAGCGGAGTTCGCACAGATACGCAGTATTTT. It yields the protein CASSSPASGVRTDTQYF.

The chain recombines TRBV7-2 with TRBJ2-7, with 8 bases lining up with TRBD2. Trimming took 1 base from V and 0 from J; bases not matched to a gene: 5. This CDR3 is 16 amino acids long. CDR1 SGHTA and CDR2 FQGNSA come from the germline V gene. The CDR3 region is CASSLGSGVSSYEQYF. CDR3 coding DNA: TGTGCCAGCAGCTTAGGTAGCGGGGTAAGCTCCTACGAGCAGTACTTC.

This clonotype was seen repeatedly, ten times or more. The rearrangement uses TRBV7-8 and TRBJ2-2; 12 bases are shared with TRBD2. The length of the CDR3 is 17 residues. The V and J ends lost 2 bases and 1 base, in that order; junction bases with no gene match: 2. The germline V gene has CDR1 SGHVS and CDR2 FQNEAQ. Here the CDR3 DNA reads TGTGCCAGCAGCTTACTAGCGGGGGGGGTGAACACCGGGGAGCTGTTTTTT. Amino acid sequence: CASSLLAGGVNTGELFF.

Written as DNA, the CDR3 is TGCAGTGCTAGAGACCCCACTAGCGGGTACTACGAGCAGTACTTC. Translating gives CSARDPTSGYYEQYF. The V and J genes are TRBV20-1 and TRBJ2-7; TRBD2 matches 9 bases. Per germline, CDR1 DFQATT and CDR2 SNEGSKA (reference sequence). The CDR3 totals 15 residues. V lost 0 bases, J lost 3 bases, and 6 bases stayed unmatched.

In this sample, this clonotype turned up a few times. This rearrangement joins TRBV9 to TRBJ2-1, with a weak D call TRBD2 (6 bases). The length of the CDR3 is 16 residues. V was cut by 0 bases and J by 3 bases, with 13 bases left in between. Germline loops: CDR1 SGDLS, CDR2 YYNGEE. As DNA, the CDR3 is TGTGCCAGCAGCGTAGGATATCAGGGAGGCTACAATGAGCAGTTCTTC. This codes for CASSVGYQGGYNEQFF. Looking up the rest from reference TRBV9 and TRBJ2-1 gives the full variable domain: DSGVTQTPKHLITATGQRVTLRCSPRSGDLSVYWYQQSLDQGLQFLIQYYNGEERAKGNILERFSAQQFPDLHSELNLSSLELGDSALYFCASSVGYQGGYNEQFFGPGTRLTVL.

The V call is TRBV4-3, the J call TRBJ2-1; D is perhaps TRBD1 (5 bases). This CDR3 region has 15 residues. The germline gives CDR1 LGHNA, CDR2 YSLEER. V was clipped by 2 bases and J by 0 bases, with 8 bases between them. CDR3 nucleotide sequence: TGCGCCAGCAGCCAACTTCAGGGCTCCTACAATGAGCAGTTCTTC. It is translated as CASSQLQGSYNEQFF.

This clonotype was seen a few times. The chain has TRBV20-1 and TRBJ2-3; D may be TRBD2 (7 bases). The ends were cut back, 0 bases at V and 10 bases at J, with 17 bases in the middle. The CDR3 is made up of 14 amino acids. CDR1 is DFQATT, CDR2 SNEGSKA, per germline (reference sequence). CDR3 DNA sequence: TGCAGTGCTAGAGATCGGGGGGCCGGCGGGTCGCAGTATTTT. This encodes CSARDRGAGGSQYF.

In this sample, this clonotype turned up a few times. The V and J genes are TRBV12-3 or TRBV12-4 and TRBJ1-1, with D tentatively TRBD1 (5 bases). V lost 1 base, J lost 0 bases, and 9 bases lay in between. The CDR3 is made up of 15 amino acids. The CDR3 loop reads CASSLDGTLNTEAFF. CDR3 nucleotide sequence: TGTGCCAGCAGTTTAGACGGGACGTTGAACACTGAAGCTTTCTTT.

This clonotype was detected a few times. V and J are TRBV14 and TRBJ2-3; the D call may be TRBD1 or TRBD2 (5 bases each). V was pared by 3 bases and J by 0 bases, with 13 bases between. The CDR3 extends over 16 amino acids. Germline V gene sequence: CDR1 SGHDN, CDR2 FVKESK. CDR3 in DNA: TGTGCCAGCAGCCATAACCGGGACGCGAGCACAGATACGCAGTATTTT. As protein: CASSHNRDASTDTQYF. The variable domain in full, with the rest retrieved from reference TRBV14 and TRBJ2-3, is EAGVTQFPSHSVIEKGQTVTLRCDPISGHDNLYWYRRVMGKEIKFLLHFVKESKQDESGMPNNRFLAERTGGTYSTLKVQPAELEDSGVYFCASSHNRDASTDTQYFGPGTRLTVL.

The V gene is TRBV27, the J gene TRBJ2-1, with D perhaps assigned TRBD1 or TRBD2 (5 bases each). Trimming pared 5 bases from V and 7 bases from J, leaving 18 bases between. The CDR3 consists of 15 residues. Per the germline V gene, CDR1 is MNHEY and CDR2 is SMNVEV (reference sequence). The CDR3, as DNA: TGTGCCAGCAGTCTCTCCCGAGGGGCCCCTAATGAGCAGTTCTTC. Protein product: CASSLSRGAPNEQFF.

The J gene is TRBJ2-1, the V gene TRBV29-1; perhaps TRBD1 as D (6 bases). The CDR3 covers 13 residues. CDR1 is SQVTM and CDR2 is ANQGSEA in the germline V gene. Trimming removed 6 bases at V and 2 bases at J, with 11 bases between. In DNA, the CDR3 is TGCAGCGTGGGAACAGGGACCTACAATGAGCAGTTCTTC. Protein product: CSVGTGTYNEQFF.

The V and J genes are TRBV6-5 and TRBJ2-5; perhaps TRBD1 as D (6 bases). The germline V gene encodes CDR1 MNHEY and CDR2 SVGAGI. The CDR3 is 15 amino acids. V dropped 4 bases and J dropped 3 bases, with 15 bases sitting between them. Here the CDR3 reads CASSWGRGPKETQYF. The CDR3 DNA reads TGTGCCAGCAGTTGGGGCAGGGGCCCTAAAGAGACCCAGTACTTC.

This chain connects TRBV4-2 to TRBJ2-5; 9 bases match TRBD2. The CDR3 has 16 residues. The V gene's germline CDR1 is LGHNA and CDR2 YNFKEQ. V trimming: 0 bases; J trimming: 5 bases; junction bases outside the gene matches: 7. CDR3 DNA sequence: TGTGCCAGCAGCCAAGACGGGACTAGCAAGACGGAGACCCAGTACTTC. Its translation: CASSQDGTSKTETQYF.